A selection of T cell receptor beta chains follows, all from one sample in a study of blood T cell repertoires in COVID-19. TCRdb's table, derived via immunoSEQ multiplex PCR, lists solely in-frame clones and lacks some. The table has about 140,000 clones, 84% seen once; the top ten hold 7% to 9.5%. Sequencing input: peripheral blood. These receptors were obtained from a young man with COVID-19, enrolled during active disease. CDR3s include the opening cysteine and the closing phenylalanine or tryptophan. Not all rows give a size; the values are once, few, many and, for expanded clones, a class.

TRBV14,once,CASSFGGVKNIQYF
TRBV18,.,CASSPALITGELFF
TRBV28,.,CASRAGALPGYTF
TRBV21-1,.,CASSKASTESSYEQYF
TRBV6-6,.,CASSYGGEDTEAFF
TRBV28,.,CASSLGQGRGNQPQHF
TRBV6-5,.,CASRRITEAFF
TRBV6-1,few,CASSEEGHTEAFF
TRBV7-2,few,CASSRGLSAGNTIYF
TRBV11-2,.,CASSPFSADTGELFF
TRBV29-1,.,CSVGDLATQYF
TRBV24-1,.,CATSDYTGEGYTF
TRBV7-8,once,CASSPGGRRETQYF
TRBV6-5,.,CASKQGFTEAFF
TRBV12-3/TRBV12-4,many,CASSLQGTQYF
TRBV28,.,CASSLPGITTDTQYF
TRBV5-6,.,CASSRETGEAYEQYF
TRBV15,.,CATTAAGANVLTF
TRBV18,many,CASSPSGADTEAFF
TRBV4-1,.,CASSRLAGAGDEQFF
TRBV6-1,.,CASSVSVDRVRETQYF
TRBV5-5,.,CASSSQGGNEKLFF
TRBV30,.,CAWSGDRPRGGYTF
TRBV2,once,CASSPNRAYEQYF
TRBV7-9,.,CASSLQRGHNEQFF
TRBV29-1,.,CSGTNRNEQYF
TRBV21-1,.,CASTPPMGGVLRGNTEAFF
TRBV28,once,CAAGAGVAGNTEAFF
TRBV6-5,.,CASRRTSGTYNEQFF
TRBV28,.,CASSSPGGGNEQYF
TRBV2,.,CASTLTSDGAPPYNEQFF
TRBV9,.,CASSVVPGGGNEQFF
TRBV7-2,.,CASSYGTSGSMELFF
TRBV7-9,few,CASSRGAGSSYNEQFF
TRBV19,.,CASSKQGNGYTF
TRBV5-5,once,CASSLAASVSYEQYF
TRBV25-1,.,CASIEQGAKSPLHF
TRBV15,.,CATSRRVSRDTQYF
TRBV27,.,CASSLTNLQGARDYEQYF
TRBV5-1,.,CASSLPATAIYEQYF
TRBV30,once,CACGSGGNQPQHF
TRBV18,.,CASSGQGPTNEKLFF
TRBV10-3,.,CAISGTGSNEQFF
TRBV5-6,.,CASSNQRREPQHF